The TCR beta chain under discussion was sequenced for a study of blood T cell repertoires in COVID-19. Original processing notes: Counts of nucleated cells, estimated from reference gene primer amplification, were obtained. Data came from immunoSEQ multiplex PCR; TCRdb stores just in-frame clones and leaves some out. The V and J calls and the clone size are those of that table, but D and trimming were determined from the DNA. In the table there are 40,000 or so clones, 85% of which are singletons. Germline CDR1 MNHEY, CDR2 SMNVEV (reference sequence). The V end was cut by 6 bases, the J end by 5 bases, with 23 bases between. The CDR3 length is 16 residues.

The TCR sequence derives from a human donor in a cohort sampled during active COVID-19. Sequenced input: peripheral blood. The chain joins TRBV27 to TRBJ2-7; tentative D call: TRBD1 (5 bases). This CDR3 reads CASRLRARLGLNEQYF. The CDR3 DNA follows: TGTGCCAGCAGACTCAGGGCTCGCCTAGGATTAAACGAGCAGTACTTC.